This T cell receptor beta chain was sequenced in a study of CD8+ T cells in alopecia areata. Turning to the study itself: Patients received oral tofacitinib, 5 to 10 mg twice daily, for moderate-to-severe alopecia areata.

Those with alopecia areata gave lesional scalp punch biopsies and peripheral blood. In the case of this clone: Antigen specificity is unknown.

Extracted RNA was reverse transcribed into cDNA, the sequencing template. TCRdb's table, derived via immunoSEQ multiplex PCR, lists solely in-frame clones and lacks some. The table includes some 120,000 clones, 58% detected once. The CDR3 is 13 amino acids. The V and J ends lost 3 bases and 5 bases, in that order; junction bases with no gene match: 2. Germline CDR1 is SNHLY and CDR2 is FYNNEI. Study-level results: With patients, TCR sharing proved less clear than in mice, a difference possibly related to HLA.

V and J are TRBV2 and TRBJ2-5; TRBD1 agrees at 8 bases. The sequence was collected from a human donor with alopecia areata. Specimen: CD4+ T cells sorted from blood, collected at week 0. CDR3 in amino acids: CASSDRGRETQYF. The CDR3 DNA reads as TGTGCCAGCAGTGACAGGGGGCGGGAGACCCAGTACTTC.